These 15 T cell receptor beta chains came from one sample sequenced in a study of monozygotic twins with inflammatory bowel disease. TCRdb reanalyzed the 5' RACE reads, giving one entry per CDR3 protein sequence and no DNA. The repertoire table contains 88,000 or so distinct CDR3 sequences. Specimen: blood. Every receptor here comes from a human donor with ulcerative colitis or Crohn's disease, or a healthy co-twin of an affected twin (not recorded which).

The rearrangement links TRBV6-1 to TRBJ1-2; the D gene TCRdb calls, TRBD1, cannot be checked with no DNA. The germline V gene encodes CDR1 MNHNS and CDR2 SASEGT. This CDR3 comprises 15 residues. CDR3 amino acids: CASGEALTGAYGYTF.

The rearrangement uses TRBV7-8 and TRBJ2-7; the D call of TRBD1 rests on TCRdb alone, since no DNA is present to check it. CDR1 and CDR2 (germline): SGHVS, FQNEAQ. CDR3 length equals 15 residues. This CDR3 is CATELRRDRGVEQYF. Full variable domain (rest looked up from reference TRBV7-8 and TRBJ2-7): GAGVSQSPRYKVAKRGQDVALRCDPISGHVSLFWYQQALGQGPEFLTYFQNEAQLDKSGLPSDRFFAERPEGSVSTLKIQRTQQEDSAVYLCATELRRDRGVEQYFGPGTRLTVT.

The chain recombines TRBV27 with TRBJ1-1; the TRBD1 assignment by TCRdb is unverifiable without DNA. In germline, CDR1 is MNHEY, CDR2 SMNVEV (reference sequence). The CDR3 runs 13 residues. This CDR3 is CASKVPGNTEAFF.

CDR3 region: CASRGGRVTSHEQYF. V is TRBV7-9 and J is TRBJ2-7; TCRdb returns TRBD2, unconfirmable since there is no DNA. This CDR3 is 15 amino acids long. Germline V gene data show CDR1 as SEHNR and CDR2 as FQNEAQ (reference sequence). Full variable domain (rest looked up from reference TRBV7-9 and TRBJ2-7): DTGVSQNPRHKITKRGQNVTFRCDPISEHNRLYWYRQTLGQGPEFLTYFQNEAQLEKSRLLSDRFSAERPKGSFSTLEIQRTEQGDSAMYLCASRGGRVTSHEQYFGPGTRLTVT.

The chain carries TRBV11-2 and TRBJ2-2; checking the TCRdb D call of TRBD1 is not possible without DNA. The CDR3 runs 13 residues. The germline V gene encodes CDR1 SGHAT and CDR2 FQNNGV. The CDR3 region is CASSAQGPGELFF.

The rearrangement joins TRBV5-1 to TRBJ2-5; TCRdb lists TRBD2, though no DNA is available to test this call. The CDR3 runs 16 residues. Germline CDR1 reads SGHRS; CDR2 reads YFSETQ. CDR3 in amino acids: CASSLRVAGNQETQYF.

The chain couples TRBV7-7 to TRBJ2-1; TCRdb calls TRBD1, which cannot be checked without DNA. The CDR3 totals 13 residues. Germline CDR1 reads SSHAT; CDR2 reads FNYEAQ (reference sequence). CDR3 region: CASSLVTGNEQFF.

This rearrangement joins TRBV6-1 to TRBJ1-6. CDR1 is MNHNS, CDR2 SASEGT, per germline. The CDR3 runs to 15 residues. CDR3 region: CASRGTRPFNSPLHF.

The chain carries TRBV5-1 and TRBJ1-1; TCRdb picks TRBD1, but there is no DNA to check that call. The germline CDR1 and CDR2 sequences are SGHRS and YFSETQ. There are 14 residues in the CDR3. CDR3 protein: CASSRQTGNTEAFF.

The chain has TRBV10-3 and TRBJ2-1; TCRdb designates TRBD2, a call that cannot be tested without DNA. The CDR3 sequence is 13 residues long. Germline V gene data show CDR1 as ENHRY and CDR2 as SYGVKD. The CDR3 region is CAIRLAGENEQFF.

The chain has TRBV13 and TRBJ2-5; TCRdb selects TRBD2, and the lack of DNA leaves this call unchecked. There are 19 residues in the CDR3. Per germline, CDR1 PRHDT and CDR2 FYEKMQ (reference sequence). CDR3 protein: CASSLGASGVTRLGETQYF. Full variable domain (missing parts from reference TRBV13 and TRBJ2-5): AAGVIQSPRHLIKEKRETATLKCYPIPRHDTVYWYQQGPGQDPQFLISFYEKMQSDKGSIPDRFSAQQFSDYHSELNMSSLELGDSALYFCASSLGASGVTRLGETQYFGPGTRLLVL.

The rearrangement links TRBV5-5 to TRBJ1-2. The CDR3 sequence is 14 residues long. Germline CDR1 reads SGHKS; CDR2 reads YYEKEE (reference sequence). This CDR3 reads CASSSNLRNYGYTF.

The rearrangement joins TRBV5-1 to TRBJ2-3. CDR1 and CDR2 (germline): SGHRS, YFSETQ. This CDR3 has 15 amino acids. Here the CDR3 reads CASSLAFAGTDTQYF.

CDR3: CASSLGSLTGELFF. The chain links TRBV7-2 to TRBJ2-2. Germline assignment: CDR1 SGHTA and CDR2 FQGNSA. The CDR3 covers 14 residues.

This chain links TRBV4-1 with TRBJ1-6. Per germline, CDR1 MGHRA and CDR2 YSYEKL. The CDR3 runs 17 residues. CDR3 sequence: CASSQEVEGEVNSPLHF.